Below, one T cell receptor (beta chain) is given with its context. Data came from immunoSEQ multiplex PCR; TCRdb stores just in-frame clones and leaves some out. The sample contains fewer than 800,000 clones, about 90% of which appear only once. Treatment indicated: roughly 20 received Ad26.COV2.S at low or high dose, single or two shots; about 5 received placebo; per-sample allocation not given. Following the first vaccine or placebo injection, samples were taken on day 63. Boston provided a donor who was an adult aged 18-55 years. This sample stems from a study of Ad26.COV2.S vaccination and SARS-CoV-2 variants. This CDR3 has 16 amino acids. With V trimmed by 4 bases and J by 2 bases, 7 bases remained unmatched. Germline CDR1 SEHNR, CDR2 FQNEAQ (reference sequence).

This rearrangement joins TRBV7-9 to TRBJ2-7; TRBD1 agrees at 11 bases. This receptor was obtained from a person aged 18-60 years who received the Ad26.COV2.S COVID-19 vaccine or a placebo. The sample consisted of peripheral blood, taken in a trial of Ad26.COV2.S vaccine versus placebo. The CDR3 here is CASSSLRGQGAYEQYF. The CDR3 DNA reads TGTGCCAGCAGCTCCCTCCGGGGACAGGGGGCCTACGAGCAGTACTTC.